This TCR beta chain was documented in a study of cytomegalovirus exposure and HLA in healthy donors. Using immunoSEQ multiplex PCR, the repertoire was profiled, and TCRdb retains in-frame clones only, with some absent. In the table there are about 240,000 clones, 70% to 90% of which are singletons. This receptor was taken from a woman under 40 in good health and CMV-seropositive. Sample: PBMCs.

The CDR3: CASSIGWETEAFF. CDR3 nucleotides: TGTGCCAGTAGTATAGGCTGGGAGACTGAAGCTTTCTTT. The chain links TRBV19 to TRBJ1-1, with unresolved D. V lost 1 base and J lost 5, with 8 bases in between. The germline gives CDR1 LNHDA, CDR2 SQIVND (reference sequence). There are 13 residues in the CDR3.